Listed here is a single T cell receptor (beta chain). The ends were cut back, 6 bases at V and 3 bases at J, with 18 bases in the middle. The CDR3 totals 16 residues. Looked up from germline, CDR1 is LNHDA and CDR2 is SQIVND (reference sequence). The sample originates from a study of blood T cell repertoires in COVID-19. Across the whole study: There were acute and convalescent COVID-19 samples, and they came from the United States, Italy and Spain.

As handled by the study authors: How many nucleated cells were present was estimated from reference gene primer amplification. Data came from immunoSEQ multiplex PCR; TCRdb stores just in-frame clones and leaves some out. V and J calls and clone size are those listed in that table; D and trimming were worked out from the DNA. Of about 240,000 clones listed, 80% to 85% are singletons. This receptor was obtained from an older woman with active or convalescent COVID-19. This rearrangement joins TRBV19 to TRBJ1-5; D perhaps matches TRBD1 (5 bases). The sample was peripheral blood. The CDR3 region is CASSPRRGGNNQPQHF. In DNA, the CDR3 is TGTGCCAGTAGCCCCCGGCGTGGGGGGAACAATCAGCCCCAGCATTTT.